This T cell receptor (beta chain) was observed in a study of blood T cells in healthy people across ages. Study-wide results and caveats: Naive CD4+ cells and diversity were both higher in long-lived donors than in aged donors. Estimates drawn from one million T cells were deemed to understate diversity. Possibly confounding the expanded clonotype changes was the fact that donor CMV status was unknown.

V was cut by 4 bases and J by 3 bases, with 16 bases left in between. Germline V gene sequence: CDR1 LGHNA, CDR2 YSLEER. The CDR3 is 15 amino acids. Of note for this clonotype: The antigen remains undetermined.

The second PCR ran about 7 to 12 cycles with a sample-barcoded 5' primer and J-beta primers. TCRdb used MiXCR to reprocess the 5' RACE reads, holding one entry per CDR3 protein. The sample holds hundreds of thousands of distinct CDR3 sequences; 40% to 45% are singletons and the top ten take 20% to 25%. This receptor was identified in a woman between 55 and 75 years old in good health. Material for sequencing was blood. The chain carries TRBV4-3 and TRBJ2-7; the D gene is possibly TRBD2 (6 bases). CDR3: CASSRGVTPDYEQYF. CDR3 bases: TGCGCCAGCAGCCGGGGGGTTACGCCTGACTACGAGCAGTACTTC.